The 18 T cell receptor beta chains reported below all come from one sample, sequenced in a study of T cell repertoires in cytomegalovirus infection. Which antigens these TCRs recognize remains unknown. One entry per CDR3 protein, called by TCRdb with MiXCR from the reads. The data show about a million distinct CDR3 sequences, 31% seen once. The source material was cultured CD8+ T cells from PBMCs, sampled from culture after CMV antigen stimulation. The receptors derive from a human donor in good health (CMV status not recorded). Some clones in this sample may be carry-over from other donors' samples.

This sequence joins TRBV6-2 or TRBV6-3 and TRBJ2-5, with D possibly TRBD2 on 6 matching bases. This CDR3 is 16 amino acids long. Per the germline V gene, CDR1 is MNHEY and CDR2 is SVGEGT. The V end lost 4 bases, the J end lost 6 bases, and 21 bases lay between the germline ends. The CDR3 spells CASSLTLPGLQKTQYF. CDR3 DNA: TGTGCCAGCAGTTTGACCCTTCCGGGACTTCAGAAGACCCAGTACTTC.

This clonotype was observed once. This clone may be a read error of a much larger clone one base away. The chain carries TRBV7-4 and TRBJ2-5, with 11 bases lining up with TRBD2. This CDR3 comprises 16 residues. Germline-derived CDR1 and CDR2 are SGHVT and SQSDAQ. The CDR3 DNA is TGTGTCAGCAGCTTACGACTAGCGGGACTCAAGGAGACCCAGTACTTC. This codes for CVSSLRLAGLKETQYF. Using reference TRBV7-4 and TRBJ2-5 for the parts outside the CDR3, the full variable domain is GAGVSQSPRYKVAKRGRDVALRCDSISGHVTLYWYRQTLGQGSEVLTYSQSDAQRDKSGRPSGRFSAERPERSVSTLKIQRTEQGDSAVYLCVSSLRLAGLKETQYFGPGTRLLVL.

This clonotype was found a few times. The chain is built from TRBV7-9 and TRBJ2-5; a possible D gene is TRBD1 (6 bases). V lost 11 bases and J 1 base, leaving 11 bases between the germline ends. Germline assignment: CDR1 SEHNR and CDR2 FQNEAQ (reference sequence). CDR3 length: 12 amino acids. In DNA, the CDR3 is TGTGCCCTTCGGGACATCCAAGAGACCCAGTACTTC. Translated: CALRDIQETQYF.

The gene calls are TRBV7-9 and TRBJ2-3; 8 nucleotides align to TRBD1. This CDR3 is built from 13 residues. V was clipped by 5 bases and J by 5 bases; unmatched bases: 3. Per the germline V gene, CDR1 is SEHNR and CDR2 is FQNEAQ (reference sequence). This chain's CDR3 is CASSPDRGDTQYF. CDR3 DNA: TGTGCCAGCAGCCCAGACAGGGGAGATACGCAGTATTTT. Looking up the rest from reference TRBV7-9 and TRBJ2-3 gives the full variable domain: DTGVSQNPRHKITKRGQNVTFRCDPISEHNRLYWYRQTLGQGPEFLTYFQNEAQLEKSRLLSDRFSAERPKGSFSTLEIQRTEQGDSAMYLCASSPDRGDTQYFGPGTRLTVL.

The CDR3 reads CSVEEGWGRGAEAFF. CDR3 bases: TGCAGCGTTGAAGAGGGTTGGGGCAGGGGGGCTGAAGCTTTCTTT. The V and J genes are TRBV29-1 and TRBJ1-1, with TRBD1 identical over 7 bases. The CDR3 is 15 residues long. V lost 0 bases, J lost 6 bases, and 10 bases stayed unmatched. In germline, CDR1 is SQVTM, CDR2 ANQGSEA.

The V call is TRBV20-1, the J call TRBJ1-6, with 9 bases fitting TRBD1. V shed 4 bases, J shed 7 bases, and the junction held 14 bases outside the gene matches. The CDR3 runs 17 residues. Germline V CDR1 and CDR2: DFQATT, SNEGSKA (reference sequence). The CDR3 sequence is CSAIGTGTIWANSPLHF. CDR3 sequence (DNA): TGCAGTGCTATCGGGACAGGGACGATCTGGGCGAATTCACCCCTCCACTTT.

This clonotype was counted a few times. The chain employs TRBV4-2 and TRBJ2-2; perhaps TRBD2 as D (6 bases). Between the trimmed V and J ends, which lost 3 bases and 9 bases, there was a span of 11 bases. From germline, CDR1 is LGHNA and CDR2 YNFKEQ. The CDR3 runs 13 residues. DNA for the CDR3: TGTGCCAGCAGCCAGGGGGGTAGTAGGGAGCTGTTTTTT. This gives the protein CASSQGGSRELFF.

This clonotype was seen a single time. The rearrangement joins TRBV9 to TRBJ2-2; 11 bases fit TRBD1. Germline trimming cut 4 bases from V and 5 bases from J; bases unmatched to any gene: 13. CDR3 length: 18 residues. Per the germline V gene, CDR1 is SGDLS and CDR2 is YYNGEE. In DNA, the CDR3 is TGTGCCAGCAGCCCCCACGGGGGGACAGGGGGACGTACCGGGGAGCTGTTTTTT. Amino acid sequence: CASSPHGGTGGRTGELFF. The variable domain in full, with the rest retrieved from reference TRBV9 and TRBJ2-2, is DSGVTQTPKHLITATGQRVTLRCSPRSGDLSVYWYQQSLDQGLQFLIQYYNGEERAKGNILERFSAQQFPDLHSELNLSSLELGDSALYFCASSPHGGTGGRTGELFFGEGSRLTVL.

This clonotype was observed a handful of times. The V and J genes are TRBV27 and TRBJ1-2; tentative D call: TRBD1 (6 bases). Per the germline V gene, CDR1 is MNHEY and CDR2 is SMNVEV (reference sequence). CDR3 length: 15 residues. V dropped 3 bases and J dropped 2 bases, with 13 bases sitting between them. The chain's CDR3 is CASSFRQANNYGYTF. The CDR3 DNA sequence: TGTGCCAGCAGTTTCCGACAGGCTAACAACTATGGCTACACCTTC.

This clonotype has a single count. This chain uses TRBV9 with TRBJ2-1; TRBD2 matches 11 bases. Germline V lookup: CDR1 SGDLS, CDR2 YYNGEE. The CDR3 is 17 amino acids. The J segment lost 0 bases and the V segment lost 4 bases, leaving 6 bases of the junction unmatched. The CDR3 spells CASSISGTSGSYNEQFF. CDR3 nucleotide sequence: TGTGCCAGCAGCATTTCCGGGACTAGCGGCTCCTACAATGAGCAGTTCTTC.

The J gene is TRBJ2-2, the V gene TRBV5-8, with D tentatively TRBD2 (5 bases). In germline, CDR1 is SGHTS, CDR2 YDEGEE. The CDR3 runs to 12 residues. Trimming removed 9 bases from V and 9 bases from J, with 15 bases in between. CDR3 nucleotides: TGTGCCATCCCGGAGGAGCAGAGGGAGCTGTTTTTT. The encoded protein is CAIPEEQRELFF.

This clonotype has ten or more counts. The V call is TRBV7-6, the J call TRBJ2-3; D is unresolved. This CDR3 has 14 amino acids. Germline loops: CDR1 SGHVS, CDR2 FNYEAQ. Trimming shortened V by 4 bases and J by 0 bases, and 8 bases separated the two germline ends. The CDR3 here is CASSSRSSTDTQYF. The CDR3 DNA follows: TGTGCCAGCAGCTCTAGGTCTAGCACAGATACGCAGTATTTT.

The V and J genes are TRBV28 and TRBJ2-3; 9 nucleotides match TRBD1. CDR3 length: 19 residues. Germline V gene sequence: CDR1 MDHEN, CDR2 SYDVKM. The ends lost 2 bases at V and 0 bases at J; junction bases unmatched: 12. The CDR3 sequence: CASSLPRMTGGYSTDTQYF. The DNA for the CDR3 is TGTGCCAGCAGTTTACCCCGTATGACAGGGGGTTATAGCACAGATACGCAGTATTTT.

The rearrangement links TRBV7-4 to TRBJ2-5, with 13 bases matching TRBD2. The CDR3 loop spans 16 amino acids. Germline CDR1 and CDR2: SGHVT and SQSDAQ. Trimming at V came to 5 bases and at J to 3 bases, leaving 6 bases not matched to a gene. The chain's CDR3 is CASSRTSGGMEETQYF. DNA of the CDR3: TGTGCCAGCAGCCGGACTAGCGGGGGAATGGAAGAGACCCAGTACTTC.

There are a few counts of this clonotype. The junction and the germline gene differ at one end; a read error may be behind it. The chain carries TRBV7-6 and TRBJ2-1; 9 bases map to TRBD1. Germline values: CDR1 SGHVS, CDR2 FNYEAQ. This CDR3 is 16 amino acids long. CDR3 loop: CASSLRSTGGWDEQFF. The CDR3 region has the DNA TGTGCTAGCAGCTTAAGATCCACAGGGGGCTGGGATGAGCAGTTCTTC.

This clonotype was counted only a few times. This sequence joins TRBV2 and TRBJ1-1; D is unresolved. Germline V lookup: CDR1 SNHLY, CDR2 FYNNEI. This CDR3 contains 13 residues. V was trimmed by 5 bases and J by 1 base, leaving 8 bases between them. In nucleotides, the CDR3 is TGTGCCAGCAGTACCGACGAGAACACTGAAGCTTTCTTT. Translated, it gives CASSTDENTEAFF.

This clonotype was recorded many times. Written as DNA, the CDR3 is TGTGCCAGCAGTTTAACCCCGACCAACACTGAAGCTTTCTTT. It codes for CASSLTPTNTEAFF. The chain has TRBV12-3 or TRBV12-4 and TRBJ1-1; D remains ambiguous. Trimming stripped 2 bases from V and 2 bases from J, with 9 bases between. The CDR3 runs 14 residues.

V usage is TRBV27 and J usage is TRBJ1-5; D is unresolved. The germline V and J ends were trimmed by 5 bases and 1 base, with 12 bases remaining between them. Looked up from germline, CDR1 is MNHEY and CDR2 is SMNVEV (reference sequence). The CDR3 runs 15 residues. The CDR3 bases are TGTGCCAGCAGTCCACTGGCTTCCAGCAATCAGCCCCAGCATTTT. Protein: CASSPLASSNQPQHF.